The entry that follows covers one T cell receptor (beta chain) sequence. What it recognizes is unknown. The data derive from a study of T cell responses to AZD1222 COVID-19 vaccine. Study at large: Analyses pooled second doses at about 4 or about 12 weeks. Study-level results: Nearly half of spike-specific TCRs reportedly target variant regions that are unmutated in the B.1.351 and B.1.1.7 variants.

Method: immunoSEQ multiplex PCR; TCRdb's copy keeps in-frame clones and lacks some. The sample has fewer than 150,000 clones, nearly 95% seen once. Germline CDR1 reads SQVTM; CDR2 reads ANQGSEA. V trimming: 7 bases; J trimming: 4 bases; junction bases outside the gene matches: 4. CDR3 length: 12 residues. The clonotype comes from an adult in good health. The J gene is TRBJ2-4, the V gene TRBV29-1, with 7 bases matching TRBD2. This specimen was peripheral blood, taken on day 0 of AZD1222 vaccination. The CDR3 reads CSAGEGKNIQYF. The DNA of the CDR3 is TGCAGCGCTGGGGAGGGGAAAAACATTCAGTACTTC.